The rows below give T cell receptor beta chains drawn from one sample of a study of cytomegalovirus exposure and HLA in healthy donors. The repertoire was sequenced with immunoSEQ multiplex PCR; TCRdb's copy has only in-frame clones and lacks some. The sample has approximately 71,000 clones, less than 80% seen once. The sample consisted of PBMCs. These receptors came from a woman aged 40 to 50 in good health and CMV-seropositive. The CDR3 runs from the conserved cysteine through the conserved F or W. A D gene is named only where the DNA matches it firmly. Clone size, where shown, is once, few, many, or a class for clones that have expanded.

>TRBD2|-|TRBJ2-3|TRBV15
CATLPAGGSTDTQYF
TGTGCCACACTTCCAGCGGGGGGGAGCACAGATACGCAGTATTTT
>TRBD2|-|TRBJ2-5|TRBV4-1
CASSQGAGSFQETQYF
TGCGCCAGCAGCCAAGGAGCGGGGTCGTTTCAAGAGACCCAGTACTTC
>-|few|TRBJ1-2|TRBV5-1
CASSLDVGDGYGYTF
TGCGCCAGCAGCTTGGATGTCGGGGATGGCTATGGCTACACCTTC
>-|-|TRBJ1-6|TRBV7-3
CASSGNRDGPLHF
TGTGCCAGCAGCGGGAACCGGGATGGACCGCTCCACTTT
>-|-|TRBJ1-6|TRBV2
CASTEETFLHF
TGTGCCAGCACCGAGGAGACTTTTCTCCACTTT
>TRBD2|-|TRBJ2-1|TRBV6-6
CASSPTTSGYNEQFF
TGTGCCAGCAGTCCAACGACTAGCGGATACAATGAGCAGTTCTTC
>-|few|TRBJ1-4|TRBV29-1
CSGTSGLPNEKLFF
TGCAGCGGAACTTCAGGGCTCCCTAATGAAAAACTGTTTTTT
>-|-|TRBJ2-7|TRBV7-9
CASSLAKRTATYEQYF
TGTGCCAGCAGCTTAGCCAAGCGGACAGCGACCTACGAGCAGTACTTC
>TRBD2|-|TRBJ2-5|TRBV2
CASRMGGLGRYF
TGTGCCAGCAGGATGGGGGGACTAGGACGGTACTTC
>-|once|TRBJ1-6|TRBV6-1
CASTLQQVDNSPLHF
TGTGCCAGCACGCTCCAACAGGTTGATAATTCACCCCTCCACTTT
>-|few|TRBJ2-1|TRBV5-1
CASSGVGTYNEQFF
TGCGCCAGCAGCGGAGTCGGCACTTACAATGAGCAGTTCTTC
>-|-|TRBJ2-2|TRBV2
CASSDLAGTGELFF
TGTGCCAGCAGTGACCTAGCCGGCACCGGGGAGCTGTTTTTT
>TRBD1|-|TRBJ1-5|TRBV28
CASSSGTGVAGQPQHF
TGTGCCAGCAGTTCCGGGACAGGGGTCGCGGGTCAGCCCCAGCATTTT
>TRBD1|-|TRBJ1-6|TRBV5-1
CASSLDRGTSPLHF
TGCGCCAGCAGCTTGGACAGGGGGACTTCACCCCTCCACTTT
>-|-|TRBJ2-7|TRBV10-3
CAISDPWGGYYEQYF
TGTGCCATCAGCGACCCTTGGGGGGGCTACTACGAGCAGTACTTC
>TRBD1|few|TRBJ1-6|TRBV6-5
CASSYSDGTGNSPLHF
TGTGCCAGCAGTTACTCGGACGGGACAGGAAATTCACCCCTCCACTTT
>-|-|TRBJ1-3|TRBV5-6
CASSFPTLSSGNTIYF
TGTGCCAGCAGCTTTCCGACTCTTAGCTCTGGAAACACCATATATTTT
>TRBD2|-|TRBJ2-5|TRBV19
CASSTRSAGDQETQYF
TGTGCCAGTAGTACCCGGTCTGCGGGGGACCAAGAGACCCAGTACTTC
>TRBD1|-|TRBJ1-2|TRBV6-5
CASSYPGQGVNGYTF
TGTGCCAGCAGTTACCCAGGACAGGGGGTGAATGGCTACACCTTC
>TRBD2|-|TRBJ2-5|TRBV9
CASSGTSGGETQYF
TGTGCCAGCAGTGGGACTAGCGGGGGAGAGACCCAGTACTTC
>-|-|TRBJ2-4|TRBV7-9
CASSGRDIGDIQYF
TGTGCCAGCAGCGGACGGGACATCGGGGACATTCAGTACTTC
>TRBD1|many|TRBJ1-2|TRBV2
CASRGTGGYGYTF
TGTGCCAGCAGGGGGACAGGCGGGTATGGCTACACCTTC